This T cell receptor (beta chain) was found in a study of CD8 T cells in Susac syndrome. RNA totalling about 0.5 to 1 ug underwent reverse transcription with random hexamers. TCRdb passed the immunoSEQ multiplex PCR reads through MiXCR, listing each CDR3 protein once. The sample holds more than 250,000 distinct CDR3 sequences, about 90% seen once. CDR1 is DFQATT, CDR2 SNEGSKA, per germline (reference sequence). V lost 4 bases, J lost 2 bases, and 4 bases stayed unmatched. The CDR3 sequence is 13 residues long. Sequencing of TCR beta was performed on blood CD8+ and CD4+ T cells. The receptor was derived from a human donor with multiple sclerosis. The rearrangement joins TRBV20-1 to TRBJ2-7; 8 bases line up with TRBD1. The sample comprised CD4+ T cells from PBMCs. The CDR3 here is CSAKRGQAYEQYF. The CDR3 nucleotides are TGCAGTGCTAAACGGGGACAGGCCTACGAGCAGTACTTC.